The following is a TCR beta chain sequence with its context. As yet, its antigen is unknown. Sequencing used immunoSEQ multiplex PCR; TCRdb keeps in-frame clones, though not all of them. The data show roughly 110,000 clones, more than 75% seen once. CTLA-4 blockade using ipilimumab, together with focal radiation, was received by patients with chemo-refractory metastatic non-small-cell lung cancer. This sample is part of a study of radiotherapy plus CTLA-4 blockade in lung cancer. For the study at large: Of all patients, more than 15% responded objectively and 25% to 40% showed disease control. Study-level findings and limits: Expansion in blood of tumor-derived TCR clones was seen after radiotherapy plus ipilimumab. Dynamics of early blood T cell clones, together with interferon-beta, were reportedly the best predictors of response.

The CDR3 consists of 14 residues. Trimming at V came to 0 bases and at J to 6 bases, leaving 2 bases not matched to a gene. The germline V gene has CDR1 MNHEY and CDR2 SVGAGI. J is TRBJ1-2 and V is TRBV6-5; TRBD1 agrees at 9 bases. Sequencing used peripheral blood, obtained from a patient treated with radiotherapy plus ipilimumab. This TCR came from a human donor with non-small cell lung cancer that progressed on radiotherapy plus ipilimumab. Some clones in this sample may be carry-over from other donors' samples. The CDR3 reads CASSYSTGGDGYTF. For the CDR3, the DNA is TGTGCCAGCAGTTACTCAACAGGGGGCGATGGCTACACCTTC.